This T cell receptor (beta chain) is from a study of human T cells and chemical hapten exposure (dated by TCRdb to 2020 to 2023). Concerning the study at large: For sensitization, 2% DPC in acetone was applied to a 2 cm by 2 cm area of upper inner arm skin. Throughout the approximately 25-week study period, patients were also given weekly therapeutic DPC doses on the scalp. Patch testing was performed on the upper back with Finn chambers containing 0.01% DPC, and the patch tests were scored after 6 days according to International Contact Dermatitis Research Group standards. Alopecia areata with under or over 50% scalp involvement, alopecia totalis and alopecia universalis were represented in the patient cohort, which was mostly female. Libraries were combined into a pool for sequencing, and differences in TCR yield between samples came mainly from small differences in library volumes within the pool. In alopecia patients, the study followed how the peripheral blood TCR repertoire changed in vivo over primary and secondary sensitization to diphenylcyclopropenone (DPC), a hapten. Blood was sampled from patients pre-sensitization (week 0) and at 2, 6 and about 24 weeks after DPC sensitization. Blood for TCR sequencing was provided by twenty-nine alopecia patients at one to four time points (pre-sensitization, 2, 6 and 24 weeks). On the study overall, not on this receptor specifically: DPC sensitization did not change the number of TCRs with a frequency above 1 in 1000, and there was no evidence of changes in global repertoire structure. Compared with pre-sensitization or healthy control sets, expanded TCRs formed significantly more large CDR3 similarity clusters, which is consistent with antigen-driven responses. Patch test score was positively correlated with the number of PT1 expanded TCRs, with significance at thresholds 8, 16 and 32 but not at 4. After repeated subsampling, changes were observed in the strength of the expansion versus patch-test correlation and in the threshold at which the correlation became significant. Because all patients had alopecia, a presumed autoimmune disease, the immune response of the patients might differ from that of healthy individuals.

This clonotype showed up just a few times. Its specific antigen is unknown. Base qualities are not at hand, and no much larger clone is one base apart. Per the publication, the time point label means: patch test 1, 2 weeks after DPC sensitization. The treatment or condition label, as the study defines it: therapeutic diphenylcyclopropenone sensitization with weekly scalp DPC. At each patch-test visit, blood was drawn before the patch test was applied. Patients were eligible if aged 18 to 70, diagnosed with alopecia and judged suitable for DPC therapy, and pregnant patients were excluded. Total RNA was extracted from unfractionated whole blood that had been collected in Tempus Blood RNA tubes. Its CDR3 holds 12 amino acids, cysteine through phenylalanine. The entry retains the CDR3 DNA only, 36 bases that are in frame from base 1. The germline V gene encodes CDR1 MNHEY and CDR2 SVGEGT. V is cut by 4 bases and J by 5 bases, and the space between the germline ends is 8 bases.

The method behind the library was RACE. The data were produced on a NextSeq 500. During library preparation, unique molecular identifiers were attached to individual cDNA molecules so that TCRs could be counted in a quantitative, reproducible way. For every blood RNA sample, sequencing covered both the TCR alpha and TCR beta chains. Under the source paper's analysis protocol: The median number of TCRs per sample was some 100,000, ranging from roughly 20,000 to 690,600. V, J and CDR3 annotation of the TCR reads was performed with the Decombinator software suite. Every sample was subsampled to the same number of TCRs (28,000) for the PS versus PT1 abundance plots. Expanded TCRs were defined as absent before sensitization and observed at least eight times at the 2-week time point. TCRdb reanalyzed the raw reads on its own, using fastp at Q25 for trimming and MiXCR for clone calling, and kept in-frame beta chains. Rows with one shared CDR3 protein collapse into an entry with the most common genes and DNA. For this entry, the V and J calls and clone size follow TCRdb and not the study's own pipeline. The sample profile shows 100,000 to 150,000 distinct CDR3 sequences; approximately 14% of them were found once. Together, the top ten hold less than 0.95% of the sample.

The clonotype was recovered from a man between 18 and 35 years old with alopecia areata. Some clones in this sample may be carry-over from other donors' samples. The V and J segments used are TRBV6-2 or TRBV6-3 and TRBJ1-1, with the D gene too uncertain to name. The input for sequencing was whole blood, taken in connection with sensitization to the hapten diphenylcyclopropenone (DPC). This receptor carries the CDR3 CASSFFWTEAFF. Read as DNA, the sequence is TGTGCCAGCAGTTTTTTTTGGACTGAAGCTTTCTTT.